This T cell receptor beta chain is drawn from a study of blood T cell repertoires in COVID-19. Whole-study context: Samples of COVID-19 (acute and convalescent) were obtained from the United States, Italy and Spain. T cells, B-cell-depleted T cells, or PBMCs supplied cDNA or gDNA.

Participants were placed into cohorts based on the clinical history they reported. As processed by the authors: How many nucleated cells were present was estimated from reference gene primer amplification. Produced via immunoSEQ multiplex PCR; TCRdb's table is partial and in-frame only. V, J and clone size derive from that table, while D and trimming were established from the DNA sequence. The sample lists over 200,000 clones, over 75% occurring once. The sequence came from a woman aged 45-59 years who had recovered from COVID-19. Material for sequencing was PBMCs or T cells enriched from blood (not recorded which).

The CDR3 region is CASSKGEGYSGANVLTF. CDR3 DNA: TGTGCCAGCAGTAAGGGGGAGGGATACTCTGGGGCCAACGTCCTGACTTTC. The gene calls are TRBV27 and TRBJ2-6; TRBD2 is a possible D gene (7 bases). V shed 5 bases and J shed 0 bases, with 14 bases lying between them. The CDR3 is made up of 17 amino acids. The germline gives CDR1 MNHEY, CDR2 SMNVEV (reference sequence).